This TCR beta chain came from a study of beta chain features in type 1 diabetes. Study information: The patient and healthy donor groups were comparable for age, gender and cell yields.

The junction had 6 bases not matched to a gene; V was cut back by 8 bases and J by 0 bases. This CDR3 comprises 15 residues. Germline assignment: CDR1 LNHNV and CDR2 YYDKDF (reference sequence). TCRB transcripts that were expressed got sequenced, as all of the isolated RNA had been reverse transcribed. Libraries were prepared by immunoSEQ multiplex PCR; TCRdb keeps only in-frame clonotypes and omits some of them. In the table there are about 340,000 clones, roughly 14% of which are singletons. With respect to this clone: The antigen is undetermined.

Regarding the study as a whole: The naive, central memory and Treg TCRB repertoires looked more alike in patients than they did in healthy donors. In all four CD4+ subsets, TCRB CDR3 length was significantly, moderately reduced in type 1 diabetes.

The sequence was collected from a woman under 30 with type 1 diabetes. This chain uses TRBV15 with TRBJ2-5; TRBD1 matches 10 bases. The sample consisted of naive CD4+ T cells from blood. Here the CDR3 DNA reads TGTGCCACCGACAGGGGGCTTGGGTACCAAGAGACCCAGTACTTC. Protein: CATDRGLGYQETQYF.